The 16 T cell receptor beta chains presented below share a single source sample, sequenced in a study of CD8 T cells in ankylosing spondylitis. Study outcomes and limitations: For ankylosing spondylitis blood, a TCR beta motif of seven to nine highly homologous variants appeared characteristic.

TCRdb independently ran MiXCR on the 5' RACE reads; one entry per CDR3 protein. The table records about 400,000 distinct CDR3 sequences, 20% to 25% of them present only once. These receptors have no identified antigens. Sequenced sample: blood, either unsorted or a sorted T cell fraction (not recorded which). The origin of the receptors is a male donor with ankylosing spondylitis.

The CDR3 DNA is TGTGCCAGCAGCTTCCCTGCCGTTGGGCACGGCTACACCTTC. This translates into CASSFPAVGHGYTF. V usage is TRBV7-9 and J usage is TRBJ1-2; D not certain. Trimming removed 3 bases at V and 8 bases at J, with 16 bases between. The CDR3 length is 14 residues. Germline V gene data show CDR1 as SEHNR and CDR2 as FQNEAQ (reference sequence).

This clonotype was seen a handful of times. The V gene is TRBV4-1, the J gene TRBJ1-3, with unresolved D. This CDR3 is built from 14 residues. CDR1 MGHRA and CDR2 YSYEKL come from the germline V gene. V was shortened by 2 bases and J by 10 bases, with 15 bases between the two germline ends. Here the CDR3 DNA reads TGCGCCAGCAGCCAACACAGCACGCGGGTAACCATATATTTT. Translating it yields CASSQHSTRVTIYF.

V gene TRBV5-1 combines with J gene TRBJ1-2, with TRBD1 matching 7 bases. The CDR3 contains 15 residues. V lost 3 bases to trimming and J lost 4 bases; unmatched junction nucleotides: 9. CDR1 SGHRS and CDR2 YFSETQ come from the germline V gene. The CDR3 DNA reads TGCGCCAGCAGCTCGAGACAGGGCATCGGCTATGGCTACACCTTC. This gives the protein CASSSRQGIGYGYTF.

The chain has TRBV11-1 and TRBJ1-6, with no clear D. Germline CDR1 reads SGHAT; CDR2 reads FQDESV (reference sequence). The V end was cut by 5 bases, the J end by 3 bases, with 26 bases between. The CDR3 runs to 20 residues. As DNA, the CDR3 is TGTGCCAGCAGCCAAGAGGGCAGAACCCAAGGCAGGCTCTATAATTCACCCCTCCACTTT. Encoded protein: CASSQEGRTQGRLYNSPLHF.

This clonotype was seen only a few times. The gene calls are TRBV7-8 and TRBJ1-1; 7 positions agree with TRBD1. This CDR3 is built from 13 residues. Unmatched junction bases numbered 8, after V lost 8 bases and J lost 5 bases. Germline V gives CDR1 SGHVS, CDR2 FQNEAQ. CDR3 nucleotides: TGTGCCAGCCGGCCAGGGGGTAGGACTGAAGCTTTCTTT. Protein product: CASRPGGRTEAFF.

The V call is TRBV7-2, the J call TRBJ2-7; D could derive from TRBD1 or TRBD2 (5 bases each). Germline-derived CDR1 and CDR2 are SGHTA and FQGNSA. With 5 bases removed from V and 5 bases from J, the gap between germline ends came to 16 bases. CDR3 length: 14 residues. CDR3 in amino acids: CASSRMGVLNEQYF. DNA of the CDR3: TGTGCCAGCAGCCGCATGGGGGTCCTTAACGAGCAGTACTTC.

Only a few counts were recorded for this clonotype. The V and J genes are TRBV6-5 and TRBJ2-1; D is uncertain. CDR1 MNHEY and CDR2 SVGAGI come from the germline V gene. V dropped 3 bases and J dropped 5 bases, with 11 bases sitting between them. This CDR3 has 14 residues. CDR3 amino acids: CASSYGRRHNEQFF. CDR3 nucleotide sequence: TGTGCCAGCAGTTATGGGCGGAGACACAATGAGCAGTTCTTC.

CDR3 residues: CASSLRGQNTEAFF. CDR3 DNA: TGTGCCAGCAGTTTGAGGGGGCAGAACACTGAAGCTTTCTTT. The chain is built from TRBV12-3 or TRBV12-4 and TRBJ1-1; 7 bases map to TRBD1. V lost 3 bases to trimming and J lost 1 base; unmatched junction nucleotides: 2. The CDR3 has 14 residues.

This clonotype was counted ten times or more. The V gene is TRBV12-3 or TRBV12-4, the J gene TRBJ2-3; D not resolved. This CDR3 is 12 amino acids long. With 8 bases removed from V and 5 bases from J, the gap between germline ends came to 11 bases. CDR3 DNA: TGTGCCAGCCGGGCGGTCGGAGATACGCAGTATTTT. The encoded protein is CASRAVGDTQYF.

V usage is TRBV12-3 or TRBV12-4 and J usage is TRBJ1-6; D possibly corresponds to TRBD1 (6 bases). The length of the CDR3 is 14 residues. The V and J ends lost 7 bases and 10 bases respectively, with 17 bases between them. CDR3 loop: CASNVDRMGSPLHF. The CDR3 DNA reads TGTGCCAGCAACGTTGACAGGATGGGCTCACCCCTCCACTTT.

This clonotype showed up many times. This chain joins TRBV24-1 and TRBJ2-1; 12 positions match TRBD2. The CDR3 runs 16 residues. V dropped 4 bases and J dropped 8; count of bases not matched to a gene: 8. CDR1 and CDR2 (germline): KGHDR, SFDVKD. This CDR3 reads CATSEPRLAGVDEQFF. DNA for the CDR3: TGTGCCACCAGTGAGCCCAGACTAGCGGGAGTAGATGAGCAGTTCTTC.

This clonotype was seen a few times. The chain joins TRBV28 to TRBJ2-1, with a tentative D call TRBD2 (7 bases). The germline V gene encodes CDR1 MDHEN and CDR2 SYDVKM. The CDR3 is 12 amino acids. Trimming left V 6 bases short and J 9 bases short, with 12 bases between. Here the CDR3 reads CASSWGGREQFF. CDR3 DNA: TGTGCCAGCAGCTGGGGGGGGCGTGAGCAGTTCTTC.

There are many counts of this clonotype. CDR3 sequence: CSVGTTVYEQYF. The CDR3, as DNA: TGCAGCGTGGGGACGACTGTCTACGAGCAGTACTTC. V usage is TRBV29-1 and J usage is TRBJ2-7; D possibly matches TRBD1 or TRBD2 (5 bases each). The CDR3 consists of 12 residues. Germline V gene sequence: CDR1 SQVTM, CDR2 ANQGSEA. The V and J ends lost 6 bases and 3 bases respectively, with 12 bases between them.

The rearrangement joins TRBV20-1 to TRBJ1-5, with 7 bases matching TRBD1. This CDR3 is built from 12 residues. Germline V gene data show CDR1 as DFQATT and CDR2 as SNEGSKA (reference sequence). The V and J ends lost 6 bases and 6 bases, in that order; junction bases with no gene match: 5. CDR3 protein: CSARQGGQPQHF. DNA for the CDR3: TGCAGTGCCCGACAGGGAGGTCAGCCCCAGCATTTT.

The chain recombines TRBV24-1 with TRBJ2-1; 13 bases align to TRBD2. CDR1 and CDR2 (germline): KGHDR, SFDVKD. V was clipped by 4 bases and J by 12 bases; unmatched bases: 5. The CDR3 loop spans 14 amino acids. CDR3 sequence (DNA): TGTGCCACCAGTGACCCGGGACTAGCGGGAAGGCAGTTCTTC. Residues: CATSDPGLAGRQFF.

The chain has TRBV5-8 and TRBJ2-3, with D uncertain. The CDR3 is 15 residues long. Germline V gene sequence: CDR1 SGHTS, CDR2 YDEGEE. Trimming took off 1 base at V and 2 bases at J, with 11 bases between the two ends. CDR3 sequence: CASSLTGLPTDTQYF. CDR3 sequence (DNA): TGTGCCAGCAGCTTGACTGGTTTGCCCACAGATACGCAGTATTTT.